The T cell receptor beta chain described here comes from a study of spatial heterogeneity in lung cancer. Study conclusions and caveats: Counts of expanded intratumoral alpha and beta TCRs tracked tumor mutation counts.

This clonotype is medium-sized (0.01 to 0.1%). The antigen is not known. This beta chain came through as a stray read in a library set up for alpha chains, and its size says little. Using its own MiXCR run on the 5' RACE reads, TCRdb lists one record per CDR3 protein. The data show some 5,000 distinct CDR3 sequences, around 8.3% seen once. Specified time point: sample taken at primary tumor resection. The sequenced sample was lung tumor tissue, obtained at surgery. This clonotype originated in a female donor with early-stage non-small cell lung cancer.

DNA of the CDR3: TGCGCCAGCAGCTTGGCGGGGGGCTCTGGAAACACCATATATTTT. This sequence encodes CASSLAGGSGNTIYF. The V and J genes are TRBV5-1 and TRBJ1-3; D possibly corresponds to TRBD1 (5 bases). The ends were cut back, 0 bases at V and 0 bases at J, with 7 bases in the middle. Per the germline V gene, CDR1 is SGHRS and CDR2 is YFSETQ. The CDR3 is made up of 15 amino acids.